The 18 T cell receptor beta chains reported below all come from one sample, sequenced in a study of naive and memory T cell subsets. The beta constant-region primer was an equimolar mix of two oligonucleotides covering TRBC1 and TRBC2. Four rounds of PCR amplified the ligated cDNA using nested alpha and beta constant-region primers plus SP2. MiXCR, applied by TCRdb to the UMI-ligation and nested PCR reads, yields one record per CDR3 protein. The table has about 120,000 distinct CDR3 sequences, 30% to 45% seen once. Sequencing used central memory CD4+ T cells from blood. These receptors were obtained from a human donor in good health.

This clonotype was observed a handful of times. The CDR3 loop is CASSGRRTGLGQDTQYF. The CDR3 nucleotides read TGTGCCAGTAGTGGAAGACGGACAGGATTAGGGCAAGATACGCAGTATTTT. V and J are TRBV19 and TRBJ2-3, with 7 nucleotides matching TRBD1. This CDR3 is 17 amino acids long. Germline-derived CDR1 and CDR2 are LNHDA and SQIVND (reference sequence). The trim removed 5 bases at V and 5 bases at J, leaving 16 bases unmatched.

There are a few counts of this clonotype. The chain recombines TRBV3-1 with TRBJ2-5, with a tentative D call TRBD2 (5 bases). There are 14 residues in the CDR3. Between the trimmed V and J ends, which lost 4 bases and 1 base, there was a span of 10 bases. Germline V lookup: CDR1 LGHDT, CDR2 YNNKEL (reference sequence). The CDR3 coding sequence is TGTGCCAGCAGCCCTTATCGGGGCCAAGAGACCCAGTACTTC. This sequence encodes CASSPYRGQETQYF.

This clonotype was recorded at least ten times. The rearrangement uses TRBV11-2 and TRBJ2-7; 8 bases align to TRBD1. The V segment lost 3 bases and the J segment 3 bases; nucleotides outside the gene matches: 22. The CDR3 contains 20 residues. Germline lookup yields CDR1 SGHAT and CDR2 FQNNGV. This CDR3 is CASSFPYYPTRDRRFYEQYF. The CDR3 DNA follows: TGTGCCAGCAGCTTCCCCTACTACCCTACCCGGGACAGGCGTTTCTACGAGCAGTACTTC.

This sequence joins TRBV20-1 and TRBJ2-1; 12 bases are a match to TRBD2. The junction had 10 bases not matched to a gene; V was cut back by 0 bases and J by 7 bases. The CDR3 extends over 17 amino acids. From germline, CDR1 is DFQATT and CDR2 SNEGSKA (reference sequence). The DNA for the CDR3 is TGCAGTGCTAGAGATTTGTGGACTAGCGGGACTGAAAATGAGCAGTTCTTC. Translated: CSARDLWTSGTENEQFF.

The CDR3, as DNA: TGTGCCAGCAGCGTAGGGGACAGGGGGACCTACGAGCAGTACTTC. Amino acid sequence: CASSVGDRGTYEQYF. V gene TRBV9 combines with J gene TRBJ2-7; 11 bases are shared with TRBD1. With V trimmed by 0 bases and J by 2 bases, 1 base remained unmatched. CDR1 and CDR2 from the germline V gene are SGDLS and YYNGEE. The CDR3 covers 15 residues.

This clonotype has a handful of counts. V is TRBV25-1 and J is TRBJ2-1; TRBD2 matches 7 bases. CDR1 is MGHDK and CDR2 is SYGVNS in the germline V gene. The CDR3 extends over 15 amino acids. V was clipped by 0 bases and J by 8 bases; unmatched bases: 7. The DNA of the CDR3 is TGTGCCAGCAGTGAATATGGGGGGGGAGGACATGAGCAGTTCTTC. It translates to CASSEYGGGGHEQFF.

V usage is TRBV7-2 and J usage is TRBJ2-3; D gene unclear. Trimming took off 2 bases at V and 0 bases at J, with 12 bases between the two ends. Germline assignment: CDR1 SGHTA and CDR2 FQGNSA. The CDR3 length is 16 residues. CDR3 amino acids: CASSLSRIGSTDTQYF. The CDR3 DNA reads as TGTGCCAGCAGCTTAAGCAGAATCGGTAGCACAGATACGCAGTATTTT. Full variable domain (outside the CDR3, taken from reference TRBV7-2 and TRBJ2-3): GAGVSQSPSNKVTEKGKDVELRCDPISGHTALYWYRQSLGQGLEFLIYFQGNSAPDKSGLPSDRFSAERTGGSVSTLTIQRTQQEDSAVYLCASSLSRIGSTDTQYFGPGTRLTVL.

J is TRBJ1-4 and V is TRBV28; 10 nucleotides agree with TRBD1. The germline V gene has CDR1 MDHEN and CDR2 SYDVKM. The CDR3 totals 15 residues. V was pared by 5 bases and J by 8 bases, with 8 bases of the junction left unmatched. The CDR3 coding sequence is TGTGCCAGCAGTCGTATACGGGACAGGGGCGAAAAACTGTTTTTT. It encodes CASSRIRDRGEKLFF. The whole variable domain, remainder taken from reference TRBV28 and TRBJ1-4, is DVKVTQSSRYLVKRTGEKVFLECVQDMDHENMFWYRQDPGLGLRLIYFSYDVKMKEKGDIPEGYSVSREKKERFSLILESASTNQTSMYLCASSRIRDRGEKLFFGSGTQLSVL.

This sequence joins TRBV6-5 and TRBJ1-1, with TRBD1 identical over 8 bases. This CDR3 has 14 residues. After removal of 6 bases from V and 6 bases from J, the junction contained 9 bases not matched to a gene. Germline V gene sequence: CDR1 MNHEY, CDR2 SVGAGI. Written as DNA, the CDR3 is TGTGCCAGCAGCCGAGGACAGGGCTGGTCTGAAGCTTTCTTT. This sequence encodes CASSRGQGWSEAFF.

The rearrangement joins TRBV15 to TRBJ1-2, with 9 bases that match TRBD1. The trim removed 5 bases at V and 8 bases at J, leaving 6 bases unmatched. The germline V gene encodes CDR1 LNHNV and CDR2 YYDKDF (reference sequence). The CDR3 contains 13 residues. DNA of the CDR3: TGTGCCACCAGCGTGGGACAGGGAAGGGGCTACACCTTC. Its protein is CATSVGQGRGYTF.

In DNA, the CDR3 is TGTGCCAGCAGTCGTCGAACTAAACAGGACCCTTTGACCTTC. This sequence encodes CASSRRTKQDPLTF. J is TRBJ1-2 and V is TRBV6-5, with a tentative D call TRBD1 (5 bases). The germline CDR1 and CDR2 sequences are MNHEY and SVGAGI. The CDR3 has 14 residues. Trimming shortened V by 5 bases and J by 14 bases, and 24 bases separated the two germline ends.

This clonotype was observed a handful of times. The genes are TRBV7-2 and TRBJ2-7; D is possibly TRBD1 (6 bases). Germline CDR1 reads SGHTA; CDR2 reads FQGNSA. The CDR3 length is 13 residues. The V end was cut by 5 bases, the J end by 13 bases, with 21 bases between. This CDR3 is CASSPNPDRPSYF. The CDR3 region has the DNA TGTGCCAGCAGCCCAAACCCCGACAGGCCGAGTTACTTC.

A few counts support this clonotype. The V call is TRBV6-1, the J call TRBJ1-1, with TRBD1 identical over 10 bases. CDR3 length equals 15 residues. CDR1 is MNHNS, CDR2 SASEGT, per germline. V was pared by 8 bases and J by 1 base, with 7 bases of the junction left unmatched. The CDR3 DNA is TGTGCCAGCGGGGACAGGGGAGCGGCGAACACTGAAGCTTTCTTT. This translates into CASGDRGAANTEAFF.

The CDR3 region has the DNA TGTGCCACCTCCGGGGCGAACACCGGGGAGCTGTTTTTT. Protein: CATSGANTGELFF. The V call is TRBV24-1, the J call TRBJ2-2; weak D call: TRBD2 (5 bases). V dropped 9 bases and J dropped 0 bases, with 7 bases sitting between them. Germline V gene data show CDR1 as KGHDR and CDR2 as SFDVKD. This CDR3 contains 13 residues.

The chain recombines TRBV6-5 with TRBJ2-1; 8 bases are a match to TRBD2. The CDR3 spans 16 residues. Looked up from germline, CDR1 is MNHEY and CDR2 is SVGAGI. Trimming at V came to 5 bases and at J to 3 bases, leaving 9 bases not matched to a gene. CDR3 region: CASSNREGRNYNEQFF. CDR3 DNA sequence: TGTGCCAGCAGTAATCGGGAGGGCCGGAACTACAATGAGCAGTTCTTC.

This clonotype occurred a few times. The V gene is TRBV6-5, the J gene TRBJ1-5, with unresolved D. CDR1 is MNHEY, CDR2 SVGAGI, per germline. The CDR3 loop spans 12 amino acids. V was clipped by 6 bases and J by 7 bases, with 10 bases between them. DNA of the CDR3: TGTGCCAGCAGAGGGTTTGGGCAGCCCCAGCATTTT. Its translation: CASRGFGQPQHF.

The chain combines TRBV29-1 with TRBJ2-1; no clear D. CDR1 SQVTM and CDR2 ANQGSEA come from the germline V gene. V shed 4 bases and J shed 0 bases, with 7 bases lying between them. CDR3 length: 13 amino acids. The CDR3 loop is CSVAERSYNEQFF. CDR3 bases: TGCAGCGTTGCGGAGCGCTCCTACAATGAGCAGTTCTTC.

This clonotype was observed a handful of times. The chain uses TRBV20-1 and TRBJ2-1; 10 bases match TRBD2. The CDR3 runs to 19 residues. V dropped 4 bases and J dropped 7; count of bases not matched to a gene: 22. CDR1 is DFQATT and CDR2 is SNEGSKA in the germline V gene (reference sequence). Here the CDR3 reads CSANNPGLASLTGGNEQFF. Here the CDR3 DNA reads TGCAGTGCTAATAATCCGGGACTAGCGTCTCTAACGGGCGGGAATGAGCAGTTCTTC.